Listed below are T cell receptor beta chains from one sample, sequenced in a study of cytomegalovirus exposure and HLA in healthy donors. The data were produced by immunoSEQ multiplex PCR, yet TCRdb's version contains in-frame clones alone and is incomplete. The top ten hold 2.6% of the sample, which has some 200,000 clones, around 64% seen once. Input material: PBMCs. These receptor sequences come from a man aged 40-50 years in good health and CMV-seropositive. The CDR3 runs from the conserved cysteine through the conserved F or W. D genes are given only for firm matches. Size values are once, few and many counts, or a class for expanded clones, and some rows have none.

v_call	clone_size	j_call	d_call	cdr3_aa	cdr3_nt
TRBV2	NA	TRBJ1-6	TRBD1	CAGGTGPYNSPLHF	TGTGCCGGCGGGACAGGCCCCTATAATTCACCCCTCCACTTT
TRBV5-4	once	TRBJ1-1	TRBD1	CASSLDRGQAFF	TGTGCCAGCAGCTTGGACAGGGGGCAGGCTTTCTTT
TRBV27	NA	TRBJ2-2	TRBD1	CASSGTGDTGELFF	TGTGCCAGCTCCGGGACAGGGGACACCGGGGAGCTGTTTTTT
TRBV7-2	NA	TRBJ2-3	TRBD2	CASSLIPGTSGGAKDTQYF	TGTGCCAGCAGCTTAATTCCCGGGACTAGCGGGGGGGCCAAGGATACGCAGTATTTT
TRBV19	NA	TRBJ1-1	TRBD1	CASRATLGQGGTEAFF	TGTGCCAGTAGAGCGACCCTCGGACAGGGGGGCACTGAAGCTTTCTTT
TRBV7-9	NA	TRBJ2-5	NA	CASSYLRETQYF	TGTGCCAGCAGCTATCTACGGGAGACCCAGTACTTC
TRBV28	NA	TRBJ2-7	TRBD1	CASSLDRDEQYF	TGTGCCAGCAGTTTGGACAGGGACGAGCAGTACTTC
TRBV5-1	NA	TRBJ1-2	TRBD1	CASSSQLTGRQGDGYTF	TGCGCCAGCAGCTCGCAACTGACTGGAAGACAGGGGGATGGCTACACCTTC
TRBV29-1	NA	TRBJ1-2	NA	CSVVEHFSYGYTF	TGCAGCGTTGTGGAGCATTTTAGCTATGGCTACACCTTC
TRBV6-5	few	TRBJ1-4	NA	CASSDSMNEKLFF	TGTGCCAGCAGTGACAGTATGAATGAAAAACTGTTTTTT
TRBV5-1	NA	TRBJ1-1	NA	CASSLRRGRDTEAFF	TGCGCCAGCAGCCTTAGGAGGGGGAGGGACACTGAAGCTTTCTTT
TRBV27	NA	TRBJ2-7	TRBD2	CASSLFSGDPPYEQYF	TGTGCCAGCAGTTTATTTAGCGGGGACCCCCCCTACGAGCAGTACTTC
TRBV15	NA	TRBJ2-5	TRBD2	CATSRDQGLVYQETQYF	TGTGCCACCAGCAGAGATCAGGGACTAGTGTACCAAGAGACCCAGTACTTC
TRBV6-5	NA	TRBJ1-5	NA	CASSYPRGRAVQPQHF	TGTGCCAGCAGTTACCCGAGAGGGAGGGCAGTGCAGCCCCAGCATTTT
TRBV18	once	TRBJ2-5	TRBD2	CASSPKGGLAGTYQETQYF	TGTGCCAGCTCACCGAAGGGGGGACTAGCGGGGACGTACCAAGAGACCCAGTACTTC
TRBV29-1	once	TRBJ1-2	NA	CSVEVGQGVGGYTF	TGCAGCGTTGAAGTGGGGCAGGGCGTTGGTGGCTACACCTTC
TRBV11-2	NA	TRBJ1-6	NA	CASSPGTAGSSPLHF	TGTGCCAGCAGCCCCGGGACGGCGGGGAGTTCACCCCTCCACTTT
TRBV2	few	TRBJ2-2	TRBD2	CASRGTSGGADTGELFF	TGTGCCAGCAGAGGGACTAGCGGGGGGGCGGACACCGGGGAGCTGTTTTTT
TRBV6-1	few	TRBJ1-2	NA	CANPGQGKKNYGYTF	TGTGCCAACCCGGGGCAGGGGAAGAAAAACTATGGCTACACCTTC
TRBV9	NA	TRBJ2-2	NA	CASSVNSQTGELFF	TGTGCCAGCAGCGTAAACAGCCAGACCGGGGAGCTGTTTTTT
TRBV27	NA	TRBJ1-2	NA	CASSLRRGQVNYGYTF	TGTGCCAGCAGCCTTAGACGGGGTCAGGTTAACTATGGCTACACCTTC
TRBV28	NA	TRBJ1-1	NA	CASRVMNTEAFF	TGTGCCAGCCGGGTCATGAACACTGAAGCTTTCTTT
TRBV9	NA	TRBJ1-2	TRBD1	CASSQGQGDGYTF	TGTGCCAGCAGCCAGGGACAGGGAGATGGCTACACCTTC
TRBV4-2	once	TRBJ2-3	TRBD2	CASSQDDGGTDTQYF	TGTGCCAGCAGCCAAGATGACGGGGGGACAGATACGCAGTATTTT
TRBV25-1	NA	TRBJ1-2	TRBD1	CASSEYRDSYGYTF	TGTGCCAGCAGTGAATATCGGGACAGTTATGGCTACACCTTC
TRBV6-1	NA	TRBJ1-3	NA	CASSELGSPGNTIYF	TGTGCCAGCAGTGAACTCGGGAGCCCCGGAAACACCATATATTTT
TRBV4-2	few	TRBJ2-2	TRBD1	CASSQEETGEAGELFF	TGTGCCAGCAGCCAAGAGGAGACAGGGGAAGCCGGGGAGCTGTTTTTT
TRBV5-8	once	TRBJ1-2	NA	CASSLRRGGDDGYTF	TGTGCCAGCAGTCTTCGGCGAGGGGGAGACGATGGCTACACCTTC
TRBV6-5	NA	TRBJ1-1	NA	CASSPSTVWNTEAFF	TGTGCCAGCAGTCCCTCGACAGTTTGGAACACTGAAGCTTTCTTT
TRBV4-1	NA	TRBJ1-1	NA	CASSQDGGGSLAFF	TGCGCCAGCAGCCAAGACGGCGGGGGGTCCTTGGCTTTCTTT
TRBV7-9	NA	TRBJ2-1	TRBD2	CSGAQRGKRDEQFF	TGTTCCGGTGCTCAGCGGGGGAAGCGGGATGAGCAGTTCTTC
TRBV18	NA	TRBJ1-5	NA	CASSPSTVYSNQPQHF	TGTGCCAGCTCACCATCGACAGTATATAGCAATCAGCCCCAGCATTTT
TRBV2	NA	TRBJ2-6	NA	CASITAGANVLTF	TGTGCCAGCATTACGGCTGGGGCCAACGTCCTGACTTTC
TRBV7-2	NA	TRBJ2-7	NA	CASSLLSEQYF	TGTGCCAGCAGCTTGTTGAGCGAGCAGTACTTC
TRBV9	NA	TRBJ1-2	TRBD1	CASSVEGQTFSF	TGTGCCAGCAGCGTAGAGGGACAGACATTTTCCTTC
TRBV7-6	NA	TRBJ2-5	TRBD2	CASSPMGLAGVQETQYF	TGTGCCAGCAGCCCGATGGGACTAGCGGGAGTACAAGAGACCCAGTACTTC
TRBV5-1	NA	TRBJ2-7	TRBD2	CASSLTSGGLGEQYF	TGCGCCAGCAGCTTGACTAGCGGGGGCTTGGGGGAGCAGTACTTC
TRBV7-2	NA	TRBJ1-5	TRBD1	CASSFGTDDQPQHF	TGTGCCAGCAGCTTCGGGACAGACGATCAGCCCCAGCATTTT
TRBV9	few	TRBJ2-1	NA	CASSPHGGQPIQFF	TGTGCCAGCAGCCCCCATGGGGGACAACCCATACAGTTCTTC
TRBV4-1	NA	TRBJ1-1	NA	CASRINKGQPEAFF	TGCGCCAGCCGCATTAATAAAGGACAGCCTGAAGCTTTCTTT
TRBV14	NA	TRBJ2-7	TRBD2	CASSPSSGVYYEQYF	TGTGCCAGCAGCCCCTCTAGCGGGGTCTACTACGAGCAGTACTTC
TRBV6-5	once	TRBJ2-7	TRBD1	CASSGGDRGLYEQYF	TGTGCCAGCAGTGGGGGGGACAGGGGCCTTTACGAGCAGTACTTC